Following are 7 T cell receptor beta chains from one sample sequenced in a study of beta chain features in type 1 diabetes. Study-level points and caveats: In all four CD4+ subsets, TCRB CDR3 length was significantly, moderately reduced in type 1 diabetes.

The authors reverse transcribed all of the isolated RNA, so sequencing captured expressed TCRB transcripts. Sequenced by immunoSEQ multiplex PCR; TCRdb stores in-frame clones only, minus some. The sample consists of over 650,000 clones, about 14% of them appearing once. No antigens are known for them. Sequences were obtained from naive CD4+ T cells from blood. These TCRs come from a man between 18 and 35 years old with type 1 diabetes.

This clone was recorded a few times. The chain has TRBV7-2 and TRBJ2-7; TRBD2 agrees at 7 bases. Looked up from germline, CDR1 is SGHTA and CDR2 is FQGNSA. The length of the CDR3 is 14 residues. V shed 5 bases and J 3 bases; nucleotides not matched to a gene: 7. Here the CDR3 DNA reads TGTGCCAGCAGCGCAAGCGGACTAGTCTACGAGCAGTACTTC. It yields the protein CASSASGLVYEQYF.

The V gene is TRBV7-8, the J gene TRBJ2-5; the match to TRBD1 covers 8 bases. Germline loops: CDR1 SGHVS, CDR2 FQNEAQ. The V gene end was trimmed by 6 bases and the J gene end by 5 bases; junction bases not matched to a gene: 5. CDR3 size: 13 residues. The CDR3 is CASRFTGGETQYF. CDR3 DNA sequence: TGTGCCAGCAGATTCACAGGGGGTGAGACCCAGTACTTC.

This clone was counted only a few times. V usage is TRBV25-1 and J usage is TRBJ2-3, with D uncertain. The germline V and J ends were trimmed by 5 bases and 2 bases, with 8 bases remaining between them. The CDR3 extends over 13 amino acids. Germline CDR1 MGHDK, CDR2 SYGVNS. CDR3 bases: TGTGCCAGCAGTCGTGGTGCCACAGATACGCAGTATTTT. It specifies CASSRGATDTQYF.

This clone has only a few counts. The chain has TRBV7-2 and TRBJ2-7; weak D call: TRBD2 (6 bases). Germline V lookup: CDR1 SGHTA, CDR2 FQGNSA. V shed 1 base and J shed 2 bases, with 9 bases lying between them. The CDR3 is made up of 14 amino acids. CDR3 loop: CASSLVGGPYEQYF. CDR3 bases: TGTGCCAGCAGCTTAGTCGGGGGTCCCTACGAGCAGTACTTC.

The genes are TRBV6-5 and TRBJ1-3; D is perhaps TRBD1 (6 bases). Trimming pared 10 bases from V and 4 bases from J, leaving 17 bases between. The CDR3 has 14 residues. Germline CDR1 MNHEY, CDR2 SVGAGI. CDR3 region: CAISLTGSGNTIYF. In DNA form, the CDR3 reads TGTGCCATCAGCCTGACAGGTTCAGGAAACACCATATATTTT.

The chain recombines TRBV5-1 with TRBJ1-2; D is unresolved. V gave up 0 bases and J gave up 4 bases, with 10 bases separating them. Looked up from germline, CDR1 is SGHRS and CDR2 is YFSETQ. The CDR3 loop spans 14 amino acids. The CDR3 loop reads CASSLDTLGYGYTF. CDR3 DNA sequence: TGCGCCAGCAGCTTGGATACCCTCGGCTATGGCTACACCTTC.

The chain combines TRBV10-3 with TRBJ1-4, with D perhaps TRBD1 (6 bases). Germline lookup yields CDR1 ENHRY and CDR2 SYGVKD. The CDR3 spans 15 residues. Trimming stripped 8 bases from V and 5 bases from J, with 18 bases between. This CDR3 is CAIGKTDSINEKLFF. The CDR3 region has the DNA TGTGCCATCGGCAAGACGGACAGCATCAATGAAAAACTGTTTTTT.